The rows below give T cell receptor beta chains drawn from one sample of a study of shared clonotypes between healthy human individuals. Libraries were prepared by immunoSEQ multiplex PCR; TCRdb keeps only in-frame clonotypes and omits some of them. The table includes under 2,500,000 clones, approximately 95% detected once. Sequencing was performed on naive CD4+ T cells sorted from blood. Receptors were obtained from a man aged 18 to 29 in good health. Both conserved end residues are part of each CDR3. A D gene is named only where the DNA matches it firmly. The size field is filled for only some rows; it gives once, few, many or a size class.

D gene,V gene,J gene,clone size,CDR3 DNA,CDR3 protein
NA,TRBV21-1,TRBJ1-4,NA,TGTGCCAGCATCCAAAGGACTGCAGTAGAAAAACTGTTTTTT,CASIQRTAVEKLFF
NA,TRBV19,TRBJ1-6,few,TGTGCCAGTAGTATGGGGAGCTCTATAAATTCACCCCTCCACTTT,CASSMGSSINSPLHF
NA,TRBV11-2,TRBJ1-5,NA,TGTGCCAGCAGCTTAGAGCGACGGATCAATCAGCCCCAGCATTTT,CASSLERRINQPQHF
NA,TRBV30,TRBJ1-2,NA,TGTGCCTGGACTGTGGGAGGGAAGGACTATGGCTACACCTTC,CAWTVGGKDYGYTF
TRBD1,TRBV15,TRBJ1-5,NA,TGTGCCACCAGCATTACCGGGACAGGTAATCAGCCCCAGCATTTT,CATSITGTGNQPQHF
NA,TRBV7-9,TRBJ2-1,NA,TGTGCCAGCAACCCCACGGTGGGAGGGGGTTACAATGAGCAGTTCTTC,CASNPTVGGGYNEQFF
NA,TRBV10-3,TRBJ2-3,NA,TGTGCCATCAGTGAGCGGCAAAGGGGCACAGATACGCAGTATTTT,CAISERQRGTDTQYF
TRBD1,TRBV28,TRBJ2-7,NA,TGTGCCAGCAGTTCGGCCGGGACAGGGATGCAGGAGCAGTACTTC,CASSSAGTGMQEQYF
NA,TRBV7-8,TRBJ1-1,NA,TGTGCCAGCAGCTTACCTCCCGGGGGATGGGCTGAAGCTTTCTTT,CASSLPPGGWAEAFF
TRBD2,TRBV6-6,TRBJ2-3,NA,TGTGCCAGCAGTTACGGCGGGAGTGGAGATACGCAGTATTTT,CASSYGGSGDTQYF
NA,TRBV5-6,TRBJ1-4,NA,TGTGCCAGCAGCTTGGAAGAAGGGGTGAAGCTGTTTTTT,CASSLEEGVKLFF
NA,TRBV15,TRBJ2-7,NA,TGTGCCACCAGCAGTGGACGCCCAGGGCCCTACGAGCAGTACTTC,CATSSGRPGPYEQYF
TRBD1,TRBV30,TRBJ1-1,NA,TGTGCCCGTCAGACAGGGATGAACACTGAAGCTTTCTTT,CARQTGMNTEAFF
NA,TRBV4-1,TRBJ1-1,NA,TGCGCCAGCAGCCAAGGTGGGGGCGAAGGTCCGAACACTGAAGCTTTCTTT,CASSQGGGEGPNTEAFF
TRBD2,TRBV10-3,TRBJ2-1,NA,TGTGCCATCAGCGGGGGACTAGCGGGAGGCAATGAGCAGTTCTTC,CAISGGLAGGNEQFF
NA,TRBV5-4,TRBJ2-7,NA,TGTGCCAGCAGCCGAGACAGTAACTCCTACGAGCAGTACTTC,CASSRDSNSYEQYF
NA,TRBV4-2,TRBJ2-4,once,TGTGCCAGCAGCCCGGGGGACAGTATAGCCAAAAACATTCAGTACTTC,CASSPGDSIAKNIQYF
TRBD1,TRBV10-3,TRBJ2-7,NA,TGTGCCATCAGTGAGAGGGGGACAGTCCCGGTCCCCTACGAGCAGTACTTC,CAISERGTVPVPYEQYF
NA,TRBV7-8,TRBJ1-3,NA,TGTGCCAGCAGCTTAAGGAATGCTGGAAACACCATATATTTT,CASSLRNAGNTIYF
TRBD2,TRBV18,TRBJ2-2,NA,TGTGCCAGCTCACCACCGGTAGCGGGAGCTGGGGAGCTGTTTTTT,CASSPPVAGAGELFF
NA,TRBV5-6,TRBJ2-2,NA,TGTGCCAGCAGCTTGGCGGACACCGGGGAGCTGTTTTTT,CASSLADTGELFF
NA,TRBV5-1,TRBJ1-2,NA,TGCGCCAGCAGCTTGGAGGCAGTGAGTAACTATGGCTACACCTTC,CASSLEAVSNYGYTF
TRBD1,TRBV10-1,TRBJ2-3,NA,TGCGCCAGCAGTGAGTTCTCGAGGACAGGCGATAATACGCAGTATTTT,CASSEFSRTGDNTQYF
TRBD1,TRBV7-9,TRBJ1-2,NA,TGTGCCAGCAGCCCGGGACAGTTCTTGAACTATGGCTACACCTTC,CASSPGQFLNYGYTF
NA,TRBV7-2,TRBJ1-1,NA,TGTGCCAGCCACCGGACAGCAATGAACACTGAAGCTTTCTTT,CASHRTAMNTEAFF
NA,TRBV18,TRBJ1-2,NA,TGTGCCAGCTCACCAGGGGTCGGGTATGGCTACACCTTC,CASSPGVGYGYTF
TRBD1,TRBV27,TRBJ1-2,NA,TGTGCCAGCAGTGAAGGACAGGGAGGATACTACACCTTC,CASSEGQGGYYTF
TRBD1,TRBV7-9,TRBJ2-5,NA,TGTGCCAGCAGCCAGCGGACAGGCTATCAAGAGACCCAGTACTTC,CASSQRTGYQETQYF
NA,TRBV5-1,TRBJ2-2,NA,TGCGCCAGCAGCCCGGGACTCTACACCGGGGAGCTGTTTTTT,CASSPGLYTGELFF
NA,TRBV11-2,TRBJ1-4,NA,TGTGCCAGCAGCCTAGGACAGAGACCTAATGAAAAACTGTTTTTT,CASSLGQRPNEKLFF
NA,TRBV6-1,TRBJ1-5,NA,TGTGCCAGCAGTAACACGGGGAGAAGCAATCAGCCCCAGCATTTT,CASSNTGRSNQPQHF
NA,TRBV5-1,TRBJ2-5,once,TGCGCCAGCAGCTTGCGACCGCAGGGTGCCGCAATCCAAGAGACCCAGTACTTC,CASSLRPQGAAIQETQYF
NA,TRBV18,TRBJ2-1,NA,TGTGCCAGCTCTCGCTCTACCGGGAATGATAATGAGCAGTTCTTC,CASSRSTGNDNEQFF
NA,TRBV28,TRBJ1-2,NA,TGTGCCAGCAGCCTGTCGGGGCTCGGCTACACCTTC,CASSLSGLGYTF
NA,TRBV6-5,TRBJ2-1,NA,TGTGCCAGCAGTCCAAGACCTCGAAATGAGCAGTTCTTC,CASSPRPRNEQFF
NA,TRBV11-2,TRBJ1-1,NA,TGTGCCAGCAGCGTGCAGGCGAACACTGAAGCTTTCTTT,CASSVQANTEAFF
NA,TRBV5-1,TRBJ2-5,NA,TGCGCCAGCAGCTTTGGAGGCAGGGAGACCCAGTACTTC,CASSFGGRETQYF
NA,TRBV18,TRBJ2-6,NA,TGTGCCAGCTCACTCCAGAATTTGGGGGCCAACGTCCTGACTTTC,CASSLQNLGANVLTF
TRBD2,TRBV5-8,TRBJ2-7,NA,TGTGCCAGCAGCTTGTTAGCGGGGGACGAGCAGTACTTC,CASSLLAGDEQYF
NA,TRBV7-9,TRBJ1-1,once,TGTGCCAGCAACCCAACCCGAGGGAGGGGTGGCACTGAAGCTTTCTTT,CASNPTRGRGGTEAFF
NA,TRBV29-1,TRBJ1-5,NA,TGCAGCGTTGACAGGGGTCCAAATCAGCCCCAGCATTTT,CSVDRGPNQPQHF
NA,TRBV5-1,TRBJ2-1,NA,TGCGCCAGCAGCCCACGAGCTATCGGGGATGAGCAGTTCTTC,CASSPRAIGDEQFF
TRBD1,TRBV9,TRBJ1-2,NA,TGTGCCAGCACCCGATGGGGGCAGGGGGAAGGTTATGGCTACACCTTC,CASTRWGQGEGYGYTF
NA,TRBV6-1,TRBJ2-2,NA,TGTGCCGTGGGCCCTGTTAACACCGGGGAGCTGTTTTTT,CAVGPVNTGELFF
NA,TRBV10-3,TRBJ2-5,once,TGTGCCATCAGTCCCTCGGGACTTGAAGAGACCCAGTACTTC,CAISPSGLEETQYF
NA,TRBV11-1,TRBJ2-3,NA,TGTGCCAGCAGCTTACGCGGGCCCACGATGGGCACAGATACGCAGTATTTT,CASSLRGPTMGTDTQYF
TRBD2,TRBV29-1,TRBJ2-3,once,TGCAGCGTGATAGCGGGAGGCGGCACAGATACGCAGTATTTT,CSVIAGGGTDTQYF
NA,TRBV4-3,TRBJ1-4,NA,TGCGCCAGCAGCCAAGAGGGTTCGGATAGTGAAAAACTGTTTTTT,CASSQEGSDSEKLFF
NA,TRBV29-1,TRBJ2-6,NA,TGCAGCGTTGAAGGCAGTTCTGGGGCCAACGTCCTGACTTTC,CSVEGSSGANVLTF
NA,TRBV5-4,TRBJ2-7,NA,TGTGCCAGCAGCTCACCCCAGGGAGGAGGCTACGAGCAGTACTTC,CASSSPQGGGYEQYF
TRBD2,TRBV11-2,TRBJ2-7,NA,TGTGCCAGCAGATACGTGGCGGGGGGGTTAACCTACGAGCAGTACTTC,CASRYVAGGLTYEQYF
NA,TRBV10-2,TRBJ2-7,NA,TGCGCCAGCAGAGACCGGGACCGTCACGAGCAGTACTTC,CASRDRDRHEQYF
NA,TRBV6-5,TRBJ2-7,NA,TGTGCCAGCAGTTACTCTAGAAAAGGATACGAGCAGTACTTC,CASSYSRKGYEQYF
TRBD2,TRBV2,TRBJ2-1,NA,TGTGCCAGCAGTGACCAGCGGGGCTACAATGAGCAGTTCTTC,CASSDQRGYNEQFF
NA,TRBV9,TRBJ1-5,once,TGTGCCAGCAGCCCCTACCCTGGTCAGCCCCAGCATTTT,CASSPYPGQPQHF
NA,TRBV5-1,TRBJ1-1,NA,TGCGCCAGCAGCAGTCTGGGGGACACTGAAGCTTTCTTT,CASSSLGDTEAFF
NA,TRBV30,TRBJ2-6,NA,TGTGCCTGGAGTGGAACGGGGGTGGCTGGGGCCAACGTCCTGACTTTC,CAWSGTGVAGANVLTF